A single T cell receptor beta chain is shown here with its context. The antigen is unknown. One entry per CDR3 protein results from TCRdb running MiXCR on the RT-PCR reads. The repertoire holds 280,000 or so distinct CDR3 sequences, with just over 20% as singletons. This CDR3 is built from 13 residues. V dropped 2 bases and J dropped 6 bases, with 12 bases sitting between them. In germline, CDR1 is SGDLS, CDR2 YYNGEE. These data are taken from a study of response to subunit inactivated influenza vaccine. The study, taken as a whole, reports: The study's authors posited that every seasonal influenza vaccination enlists few new T cells.

Sequencing used PBMCs from blood, obtained less than 22 months after vaccination. This receptor was identified in a man aged 45-69 years who received an inactivated influenza vaccine. The chain recombines TRBV9 with TRBJ2-7, with D hard to call. The CDR3 DNA reads TGTGCCAGCAGCGTCGGGCCGGACCGCGAGCAGTACTTC. This codes for CASSVGPDREQYF.